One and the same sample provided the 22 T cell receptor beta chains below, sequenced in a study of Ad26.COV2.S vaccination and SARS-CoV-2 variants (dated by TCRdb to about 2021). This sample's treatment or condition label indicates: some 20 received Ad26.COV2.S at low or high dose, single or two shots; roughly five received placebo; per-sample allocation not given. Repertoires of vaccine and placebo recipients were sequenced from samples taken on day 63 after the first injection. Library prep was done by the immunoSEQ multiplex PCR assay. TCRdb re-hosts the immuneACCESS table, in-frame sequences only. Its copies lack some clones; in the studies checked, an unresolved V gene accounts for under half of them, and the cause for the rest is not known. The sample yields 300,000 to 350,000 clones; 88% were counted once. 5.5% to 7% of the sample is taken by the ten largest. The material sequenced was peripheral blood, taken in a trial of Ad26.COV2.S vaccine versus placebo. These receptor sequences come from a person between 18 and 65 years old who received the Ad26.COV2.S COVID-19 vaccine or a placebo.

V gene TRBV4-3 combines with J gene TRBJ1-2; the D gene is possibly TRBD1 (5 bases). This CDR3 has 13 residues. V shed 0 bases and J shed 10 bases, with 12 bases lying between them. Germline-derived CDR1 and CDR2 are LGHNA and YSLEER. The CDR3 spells CASSQEVEGAYTF. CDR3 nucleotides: TGCGCCAGCAGCCAAGAAGTAGAAGGGGCCTACACCTTC.

The CDR3 sequence: CASTTGTGTYEQYF. The CDR3 coding sequence is TGTGCCAGCACAACCGGGACAGGAACCTACGAGCAGTACTTC. V and J are TRBV7-2 and TRBJ2-7, with 8 nucleotides matching TRBD1. CDR1 and CDR2 (germline): SGHTA, FQGNSA. Losses at the gene ends were 7 bases for V and 2 bases for J; bases not matched to a gene: 7. The CDR3 extends over 14 amino acids.

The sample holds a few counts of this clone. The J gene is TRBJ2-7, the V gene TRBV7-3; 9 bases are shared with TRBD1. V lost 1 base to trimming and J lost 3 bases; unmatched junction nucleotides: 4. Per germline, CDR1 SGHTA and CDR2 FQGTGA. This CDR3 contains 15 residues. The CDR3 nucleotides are TGTGCCAGCAGCTTAAACGGACAGGGGAACTACGAGCAGTACTTC. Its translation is CASSLNGQGNYEQYF.

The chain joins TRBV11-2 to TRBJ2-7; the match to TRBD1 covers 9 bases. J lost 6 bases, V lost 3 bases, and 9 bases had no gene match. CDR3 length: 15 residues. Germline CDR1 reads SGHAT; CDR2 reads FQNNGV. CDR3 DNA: TGTGCCAGCAGCTTTGACCGACCGACAGGGGGCGAGCAGTACTTC. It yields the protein CASSFDRPTGGEQYF.

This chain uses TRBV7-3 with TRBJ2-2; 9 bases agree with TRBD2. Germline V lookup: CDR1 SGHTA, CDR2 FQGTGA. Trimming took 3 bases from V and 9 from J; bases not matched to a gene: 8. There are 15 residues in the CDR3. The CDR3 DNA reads TGTGCCAGCAGCTTTTTTGGCGGGAGGGAACGGGAGCTGTTTTTT. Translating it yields CASSFFGGRERELFF.

The CDR3 loop reads CASSPGLAGETQYF. In nucleotides, the CDR3 is TGTGCCAGCAGTCCGGGACTAGCAGGGGAGACCCAGTACTTC. The V call is TRBV6-6, the J call TRBJ2-5, with TRBD2 identical over 9 bases. V trimming: 5 bases; J trimming: 5 bases; junction bases outside the gene matches: 6. Germline V CDR1 and CDR2: MNHNY, SVGAGI (reference sequence). The length of the CDR3 is 14 residues.

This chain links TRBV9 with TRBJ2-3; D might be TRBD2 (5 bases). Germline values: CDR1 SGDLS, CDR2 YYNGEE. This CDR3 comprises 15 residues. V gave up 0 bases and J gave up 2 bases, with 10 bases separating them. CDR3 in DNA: TGTGCCAGCAGCGTAGATCTAGCCAACACAGATACGCAGTATTTT. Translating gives CASSVDLANTDTQYF. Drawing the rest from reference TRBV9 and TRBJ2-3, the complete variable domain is DSGVTQTPKHLITATGQRVTLRCSPRSGDLSVYWYQQSLDQGLQFLIQYYNGEERAKGNILERFSAQQFPDLHSELNLSSLELGDSALYFCASSVDLANTDTQYFGPGTRLTVL.

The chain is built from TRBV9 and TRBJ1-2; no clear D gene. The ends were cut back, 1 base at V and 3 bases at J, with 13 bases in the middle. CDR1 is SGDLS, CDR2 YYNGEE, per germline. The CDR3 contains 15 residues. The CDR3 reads CASSVLTSPDYGYTF. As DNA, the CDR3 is TGTGCCAGCAGCGTACTCACCAGCCCTGACTATGGCTACACCTTC.

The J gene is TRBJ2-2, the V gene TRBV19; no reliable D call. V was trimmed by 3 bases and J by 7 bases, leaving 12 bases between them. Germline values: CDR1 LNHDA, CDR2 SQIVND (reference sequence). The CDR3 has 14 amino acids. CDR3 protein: CASSIQDVGGELFF. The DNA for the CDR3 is TGTGCCAGTAGTATTCAGGATGTGGGCGGGGAGCTGTTTTTT.

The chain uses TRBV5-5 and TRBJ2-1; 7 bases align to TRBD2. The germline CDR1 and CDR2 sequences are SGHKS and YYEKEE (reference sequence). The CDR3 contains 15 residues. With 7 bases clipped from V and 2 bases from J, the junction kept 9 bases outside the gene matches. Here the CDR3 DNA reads TGTGCCAGCGGGTTGAGCGGGACTACCTACAATGAGCAGTTCTTC. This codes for CASGLSGTTYNEQFF.

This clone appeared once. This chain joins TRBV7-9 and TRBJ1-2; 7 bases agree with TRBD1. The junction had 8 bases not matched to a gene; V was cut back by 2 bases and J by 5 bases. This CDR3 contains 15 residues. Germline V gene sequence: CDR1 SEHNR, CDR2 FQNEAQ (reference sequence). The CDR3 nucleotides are TGTGCCAGCAGCTTACCCAAGGACAGGAAATATGGCTACACCTTC. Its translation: CASSLPKDRKYGYTF.

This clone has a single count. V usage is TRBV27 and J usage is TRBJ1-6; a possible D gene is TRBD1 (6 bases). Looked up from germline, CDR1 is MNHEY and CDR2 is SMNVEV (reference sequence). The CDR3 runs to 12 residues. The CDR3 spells CVGGGGGSPLHF. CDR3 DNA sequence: TGTGTCGGGGGAGGGGGAGGTTCACCCCTCCACTTT.

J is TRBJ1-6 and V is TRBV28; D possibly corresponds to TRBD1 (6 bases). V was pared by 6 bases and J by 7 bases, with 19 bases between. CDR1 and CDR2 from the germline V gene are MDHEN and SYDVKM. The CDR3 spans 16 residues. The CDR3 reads CASSPFPGQLNSPLHF. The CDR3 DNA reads TGTGCCAGCAGCCCATTCCCTGGACAGCTCAATTCACCCCTCCACTTT. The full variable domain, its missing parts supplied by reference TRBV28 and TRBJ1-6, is DVKVTQSSRYLVKRTGEKVFLECVQDMDHENMFWYRQDPGLGLRLIYFSYDVKMKEKGDIPEGYSVSREKKERFSLILESASTNQTSMYLCASSPFPGQLNSPLHFGNGTRLTVT.

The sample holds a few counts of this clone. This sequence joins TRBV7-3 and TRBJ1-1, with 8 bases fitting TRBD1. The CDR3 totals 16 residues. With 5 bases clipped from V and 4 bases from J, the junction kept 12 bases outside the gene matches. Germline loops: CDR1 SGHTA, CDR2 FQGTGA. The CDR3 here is CASSPWGQVGGTEAFF. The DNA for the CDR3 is TGTGCCAGCAGCCCCTGGGGACAGGTAGGCGGCACTGAAGCTTTCTTT.

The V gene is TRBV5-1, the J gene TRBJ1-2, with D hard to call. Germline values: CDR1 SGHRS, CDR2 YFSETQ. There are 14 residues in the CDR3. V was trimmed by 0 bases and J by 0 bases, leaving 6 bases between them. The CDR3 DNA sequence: TGCGCCAGCAGCTTGGGCGACGCTAACTATGGCTACACCTTC. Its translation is CASSLGDANYGYTF.

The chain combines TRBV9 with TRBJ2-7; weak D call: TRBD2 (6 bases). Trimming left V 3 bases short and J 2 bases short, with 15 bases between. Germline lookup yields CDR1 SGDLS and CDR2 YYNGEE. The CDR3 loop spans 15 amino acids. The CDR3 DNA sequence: TGTGCCAGCAGCGCCGCCGGGACTTCGACCTACGAGCAGTACTTC. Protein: CASSAAGTSTYEQYF.

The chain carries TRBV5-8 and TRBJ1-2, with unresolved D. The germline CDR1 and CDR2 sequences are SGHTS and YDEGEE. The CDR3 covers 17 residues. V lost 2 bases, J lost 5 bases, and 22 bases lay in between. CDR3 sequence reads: CASSFESGSNPTYGYTF. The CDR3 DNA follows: TGTGCCAGCAGCTTTGAATCTGGGTCTAATCCCACGTATGGCTACACCTTC.

CDR3 coding DNA: TGTGCCAGCAGTCCCGACCTGCCTAACTATGGCTACACCTTC. This codes for CASSPDLPNYGYTF. This chain joins TRBV6-5 and TRBJ1-2; no definite D call. Germline-derived CDR1 and CDR2 are MNHEY and SVGAGI. The V end lost 5 bases, the J end lost 0 bases, and 10 bases lay between the germline ends. The CDR3 is 14 amino acids.

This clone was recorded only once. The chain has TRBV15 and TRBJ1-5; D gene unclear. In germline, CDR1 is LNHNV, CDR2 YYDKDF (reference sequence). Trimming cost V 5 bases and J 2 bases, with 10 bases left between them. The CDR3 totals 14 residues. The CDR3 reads CATSPSSGNQPQHF. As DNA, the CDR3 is TGTGCCACCAGCCCTAGTTCAGGCAATCAGCCCCAGCATTTT. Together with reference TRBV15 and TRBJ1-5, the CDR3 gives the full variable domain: DAMVIQNPRYQVTQFGKPVTLSCSQTLNHNVMYWYQQKSSQAPKLLFHYYDKDFNNEADTPDNFQSRRPNTSFCFLDIRSPGLGDTAMYLCATSPSSGNQPQHFGDGTRLSIL.

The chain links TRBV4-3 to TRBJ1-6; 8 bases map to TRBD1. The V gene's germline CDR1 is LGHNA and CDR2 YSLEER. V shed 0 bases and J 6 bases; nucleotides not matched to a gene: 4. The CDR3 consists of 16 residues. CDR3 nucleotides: TGCGCCAGCAGCCAAGATCGGACAGGGCCTAATTCACCCCTCCACTTT. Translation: CASSQDRTGPNSPLHF.

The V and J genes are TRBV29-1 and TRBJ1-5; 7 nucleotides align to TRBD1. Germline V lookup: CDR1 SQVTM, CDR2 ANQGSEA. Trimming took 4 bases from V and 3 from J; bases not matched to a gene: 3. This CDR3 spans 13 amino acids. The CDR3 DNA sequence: TGCAGCGTTGTGACAGGGCACAATCAGCCCCAGCATTTT. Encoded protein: CSVVTGHNQPQHF.

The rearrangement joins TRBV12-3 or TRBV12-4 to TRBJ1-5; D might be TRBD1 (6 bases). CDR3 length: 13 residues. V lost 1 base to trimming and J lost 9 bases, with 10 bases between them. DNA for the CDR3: TGTGCCAGCAGTTTAGGGGGGCGCAGGCCCCAGCATTTT. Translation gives CASSLGGRRPQHF.